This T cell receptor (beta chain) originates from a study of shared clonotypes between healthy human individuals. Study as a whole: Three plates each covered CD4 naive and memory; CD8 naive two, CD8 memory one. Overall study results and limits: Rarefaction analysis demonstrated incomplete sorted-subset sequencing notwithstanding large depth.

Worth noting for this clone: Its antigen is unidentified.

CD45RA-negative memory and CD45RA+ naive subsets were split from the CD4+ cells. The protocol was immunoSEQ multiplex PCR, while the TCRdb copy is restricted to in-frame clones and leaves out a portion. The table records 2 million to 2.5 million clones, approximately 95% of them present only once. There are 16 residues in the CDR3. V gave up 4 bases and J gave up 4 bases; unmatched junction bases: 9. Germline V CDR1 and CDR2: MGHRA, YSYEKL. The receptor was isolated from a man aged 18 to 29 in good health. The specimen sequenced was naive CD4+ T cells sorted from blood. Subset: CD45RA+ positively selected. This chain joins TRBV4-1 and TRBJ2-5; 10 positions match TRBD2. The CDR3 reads CASSRLVAGGRETQYF. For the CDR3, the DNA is TGCGCCAGCAGCCGATTAGTAGCGGGGGGTAGAGAGACCCAGTACTTC.